The 24 T cell receptor beta chains reported below all come from one sample, sequenced in a study of T cell responses to AZD1222 COVID-19 vaccine. The repertoire was sequenced with immunoSEQ multiplex PCR; TCRdb's copy has only in-frame clones and lacks some. Among 95,000 to 130,000 clones, about 86% were seen once, and the ten largest hold just over 9.5%. The material was peripheral blood, obtained on day 0 of AZD1222 vaccination. These TCRs come from an adult in good health.

Relative to its sample, this clone is medium-sized (0.01 to 0.1%). The rearrangement uses TRBV5-6 and TRBJ1-1; possible D gene TRBD1, 6 bases. The V end lost 4 bases, the J end lost 2 bases, and 12 bases lay between the germline ends. The CDR3 spans 14 residues. Germline lookup yields CDR1 SGHDT and CDR2 YYEEEE. For the CDR3, the DNA is TGTGCCAGCAGCCGGGGGGGCTACAACACTGAAGCTTTCTTT. It specifies CASSRGGYNTEAFF.

The chain joins TRBV4-3 to TRBJ1-1; a possible D gene is TRBD1 (6 bases). The CDR3 runs to 15 residues. Germline CDR1 and CDR2: LGHNA and YSLEER. The V and J ends lost 2 bases and 1 base respectively, with 11 bases between them. The CDR3, as DNA: TGCGCCAGCAGCCAACTTAGGGGACAGAACACTGAAGCTTTCTTT. Protein sequence: CASSQLRGQNTEAFF.

This chain links TRBV4-1 with TRBJ1-1; possible D gene TRBD1, 5 bases. This CDR3 is built from 12 residues. V dropped 5 bases and J dropped 11 bases, with 15 bases sitting between them. CDR1 MGHRA and CDR2 YSYEKL come from the germline V gene. The CDR3 coding sequence is TGCGCCAGCAGCGGTGTCGCCCACAGGGCTTTCTTT. Encoded protein: CASSGVAHRAFF.

The chain has TRBV5-4 and TRBJ1-2; D remains unclear. CDR3 size: 16 residues. The V end lost 0 bases, the J end lost 2 bases, and 14 bases lay between the germline ends. CDR1 and CDR2 from the germline V gene are SGHNT and YYREEE (reference sequence). This CDR3 is CASSLDLGSTNYGYTF. The CDR3 DNA reads TGTGCCAGCAGCTTGGACCTAGGCAGTACGAACTATGGCTACACCTTC.

The rearrangement links TRBV24-1 to TRBJ2-2; 11 bases fit TRBD1. Germline V gives CDR1 KGHDR, CDR2 SFDVKD. V was pared by 3 bases and J by 5 bases, with 7 bases of the junction left unmatched. This CDR3 has 17 residues. In nucleotides, the CDR3 is TGTGCCACCAGTGATCGAGGGACAGGGGGGTGGACCGGGGAGCTGTTTTTT. Its translation: CATSDRGTGGWTGELFF.

The CDR3 here is CASSPINRAHEKLFF. As DNA, the CDR3 is TGTGCCAGCTCACCAATTAACAGGGCGCATGAAAAACTGTTTTTT. V gene TRBV18 combines with J gene TRBJ1-4; D possibly corresponds to TRBD1 (6 bases). Trimming cost V 2 bases and J 6 bases, with 13 bases left between them. This CDR3 spans 15 amino acids. Germline CDR1 is KGHSH and CDR2 is LQKENI.

V is TRBV2 and J is TRBJ1-2; no firm D call. The CDR3 runs to 15 residues. V was pared by 1 base and J by 0 bases, with 9 bases between. Germline V CDR1 and CDR2: SNHLY, FYNNEI. The CDR3 protein is CASSEGGLPNYGYTF. CDR3 nucleotide sequence: TGTGCCAGCAGTGAAGGAGGGCTCCCTAACTATGGCTACACCTTC.

The J gene is TRBJ1-2, the V gene TRBV5-1; possibly TRBD1 for D (5 bases). V dropped 0 bases and J dropped 2 bases, with 5 bases sitting between them. CDR1 is SGHRS, CDR2 YFSETQ, per germline. The CDR3 runs to 13 residues. CDR3 residues: CASSLDRNYGYTF. In DNA form, the CDR3 reads TGCGCCAGCAGCTTGGACAGGAACTATGGCTACACCTTC.

This sequence joins TRBV11-2 and TRBJ2-5; either TRBD1 or TRBD2 may fit D (5 bases each). Trimming stripped 6 bases from V and 3 bases from J, with 11 bases between. The CDR3 sequence is 13 residues long. Germline values: CDR1 SGHAT, CDR2 FQNNGV. Here the CDR3 DNA reads TGTGCCAGCAGTTCACTAGGGGAAGAGACCCAGTACTTC. As protein: CASSSLGEETQYF.

The chain joins TRBV29-1 to TRBJ2-1; 7 bases line up with TRBD2. From germline, CDR1 is SQVTM and CDR2 ANQGSEA. The CDR3 spans 13 residues. Unmatched junction bases numbered 8, after V lost 7 bases and J lost 5 bases. The CDR3 reads CSAPGTTDNEQFF. Here the CDR3 DNA reads TGCAGCGCCCCCGGGACTACAGACAATGAGCAGTTCTTC.

The genes are TRBV25-1 and TRBJ2-1; D possibly corresponds to TRBD1 (6 bases). Germline V gives CDR1 MGHDK, CDR2 SYGVNS. V shed 4 bases and J shed 4 bases, with 8 bases lying between them. The CDR3 length is 13 residues. The CDR3 DNA is TGTGCCAGCAGTGTACAGGGTTACAATGAGCAGTTCTTC. This gives the protein CASSVQGYNEQFF.

V usage is TRBV15 and J usage is TRBJ2-3; 10 bases align to TRBD2. The germline gives CDR1 LNHNV, CDR2 YYDKDF (reference sequence). The CDR3 extends over 16 amino acids. V lost 0 bases and J lost 5; bases outside the gene matches: 5. CDR3 loop: CATSRESRLAGDTQYF. CDR3 coding DNA: TGTGCCACCAGCAGAGAGAGTAGACTAGCGGGAGATACGCAGTATTTT.

The chain uses TRBV7-2 and TRBJ1-2; D is perhaps TRBD1 (5 bases). The CDR3 spans 15 residues. Trimming pared 1 base from V and 1 base from J, leaving 10 bases between. The germline V gene has CDR1 SGHTA and CDR2 FQGNSA. The CDR3 loop reads CASSLEVRGNYGYTF. Here the CDR3 DNA reads TGTGCCAGCAGCTTAGAGGTTAGGGGTAACTATGGCTACACCTTC.

In DNA form, the CDR3 reads TGCGCCAGCAGCTTGGGCCAACTCCAGGGCTACAATGAGCAGTTCTTC. As protein: CASSLGQLQGYNEQFF. The V gene is TRBV5-1, the J gene TRBJ2-1; possibly TRBD1 for D (5 bases). CDR3 size: 16 residues. From germline, CDR1 is SGHRS and CDR2 YFSETQ. V was cut by 0 bases and J by 3 bases, with 13 bases left in between.

The rearrangement joins TRBV7-2 to TRBJ2-2; 9 bases match TRBD2. The germline gives CDR1 SGHTA, CDR2 FQGNSA. The V and J ends lost 1 base and 6 bases, in that order; junction bases with no gene match: 3. The CDR3 is 15 residues long. The CDR3 region is CASSLGTSAAGELFF. The CDR3 nucleotides are TGTGCCAGCAGCTTAGGGACTAGCGCGGCCGGGGAGCTGTTTTTT.

This sequence joins TRBV24-1 and TRBJ2-1; 9 positions match TRBD1. Losses at the gene ends were 4 bases for V and 2 bases for J; bases not matched to a gene: 8. CDR1 and CDR2 (germline): KGHDR, SFDVKD. This CDR3 spans 17 amino acids. The CDR3 reads CATSDSGTGTPYNEQFF. The CDR3 nucleotides read TGTGCCACCAGTGACTCCGGGACAGGGACCCCCTACAATGAGCAGTTCTTC.

The chain employs TRBV28 and TRBJ1-6; D unresolved. This CDR3 is built from 12 residues. V lost 1 base to trimming and J lost 11 bases, with 6 bases between them. Germline-derived CDR1 and CDR2 are MDHEN and SYDVKM. The CDR3 region is CASSLSRPPLHF. CDR3 in DNA: TGTGCCAGCAGTTTATCAAGACCACCCCTCCACTTT.

J is TRBJ2-7 and V is TRBV19; a weak D match, TRBD1 (5 bases). The length of the CDR3 is 18 residues. The V gene's germline CDR1 is LNHDA and CDR2 SQIVND (reference sequence). V was trimmed by 7 bases and J by 1 base, leaving 26 bases between them. CDR3 protein: CASTGQEERQYLSYEQYF. The DNA for the CDR3 is TGTGCCAGTACTGGGCAAGAGGAACGACAGTACTTATCCTACGAGCAGTACTTC.

The J gene is TRBJ1-1, the V gene TRBV11-2, with D possibly TRBD1 on 6 matching bases. The germline V gene has CDR1 SGHAT and CDR2 FQNNGV. CDR3 length: 13 amino acids. V shed 5 bases and J shed 5 bases, with 12 bases lying between them. CDR3 in amino acids: CASSPGARTEAFF. CDR3 nucleotide sequence: TGTGCCAGCAGCCCAGGGGCGCGGACTGAAGCTTTCTTT.

The chain combines TRBV3-1 (or the pseudogene TRBV3-2) with TRBJ1-1; TRBD1 matches at 9 bases. The CDR3 extends over 16 amino acids. V gave up 4 bases and J gave up 1 base; unmatched junction bases: 7. Germline assignment: CDR1 LGHDT and CDR2 YNNKEL (reference sequence). This chain's CDR3 is CASSLDRGMGNTEAFF. CDR3 nucleotides: TGTGCCAGCAGCCTTGACAGGGGGATGGGGAACACTGAAGCTTTCTTT.

The rearrangement joins TRBV24-1 to TRBJ2-1; D is ambiguous. V lost 6 bases and J 4 bases, leaving 3 bases between the germline ends. CDR1 is KGHDR, CDR2 SFDVKD, per germline. The CDR3 runs 11 residues. CDR3 DNA sequence: TGTGCCACCAGTATTTACAATGAGCAGTTCTTC. This encodes CATSIYNEQFF.

The chain employs TRBV6-5 and TRBJ2-5; D is unclear. In germline, CDR1 is MNHEY, CDR2 SVGAGI. This CDR3 region has 11 residues. Trimming left V 7 bases short and J 4 bases short, with 7 bases between. The chain's CDR3 is CASTKSETQYF. CDR3 DNA sequence: TGTGCCAGCACCAAATCAGAGACCCAGTACTTC.

Only one count was recorded for this clone. This chain joins TRBV14 and TRBJ1-3; D not certain. This CDR3 has 13 residues. Trimming left V 3 bases short and J 3 bases short, with 6 bases between. Germline CDR1 reads SGHDN; CDR2 reads FVKESK. CDR3 sequence: CASSQRVGNTIYF. CDR3 nucleotide sequence: TGTGCCAGCAGCCAGCGGGTTGGAAACACCATATATTTT. The variable domain in full, with the rest retrieved from reference TRBV14 and TRBJ1-3, is EAGVTQFPSHSVIEKGQTVTLRCDPISGHDNLYWYRRVMGKEIKFLLHFVKESKQDESGMPNNRFLAERTGGTYSTLKVQPAELEDSGVYFCASSQRVGNTIYFGEGSWLTVV.

The CDR3 DNA is TGTGCCAGTAGTATGGGGGGCAATTCACCCCTCCACTTT. Its translation is CASSMGGNSPLHF. The gene calls are TRBV19 and TRBJ1-6; maybe TRBD1 (6 bases). With 3 bases removed from V and 7 bases from J, the gap between germline ends came to 7 bases. This CDR3 region has 13 residues. Germline V gene sequence: CDR1 LNHDA, CDR2 SQIVND (reference sequence).